This TCR beta chain was identified in a study of cytomegalovirus exposure and HLA in healthy donors. General study points: The study put around 180 TCR beta chains on its list as cytomegalovirus-associated.

Turning to this clone: As yet, its antigen is unknown.

Primers for the PCR totalled 60 Vbeta and 13 Jbeta. Some clones are missing from TCRdb's copy, which holds only in-frame ones; the method was immunoSEQ multiplex PCR. In total, the table holds around 150,000 clones. This CDR3 is built from 14 residues. V was cut by 1 base and J by 2 bases, with 9 bases left in between. CDR1 and CDR2 (germline): SGHTA, FQGNSA. The rearrangement links TRBV7-2 to TRBJ2-7; D remains ambiguous. The material sequenced was PBMCs. The sequence was collected from a man aged 25 to 40 in good health and CMV-seronegative. Written as DNA, the CDR3 is TGTGCCAGCAGCTTAGAGCGCAGAACCTACGAGCAGTACTTC. It is translated as CASSLERRTYEQYF.